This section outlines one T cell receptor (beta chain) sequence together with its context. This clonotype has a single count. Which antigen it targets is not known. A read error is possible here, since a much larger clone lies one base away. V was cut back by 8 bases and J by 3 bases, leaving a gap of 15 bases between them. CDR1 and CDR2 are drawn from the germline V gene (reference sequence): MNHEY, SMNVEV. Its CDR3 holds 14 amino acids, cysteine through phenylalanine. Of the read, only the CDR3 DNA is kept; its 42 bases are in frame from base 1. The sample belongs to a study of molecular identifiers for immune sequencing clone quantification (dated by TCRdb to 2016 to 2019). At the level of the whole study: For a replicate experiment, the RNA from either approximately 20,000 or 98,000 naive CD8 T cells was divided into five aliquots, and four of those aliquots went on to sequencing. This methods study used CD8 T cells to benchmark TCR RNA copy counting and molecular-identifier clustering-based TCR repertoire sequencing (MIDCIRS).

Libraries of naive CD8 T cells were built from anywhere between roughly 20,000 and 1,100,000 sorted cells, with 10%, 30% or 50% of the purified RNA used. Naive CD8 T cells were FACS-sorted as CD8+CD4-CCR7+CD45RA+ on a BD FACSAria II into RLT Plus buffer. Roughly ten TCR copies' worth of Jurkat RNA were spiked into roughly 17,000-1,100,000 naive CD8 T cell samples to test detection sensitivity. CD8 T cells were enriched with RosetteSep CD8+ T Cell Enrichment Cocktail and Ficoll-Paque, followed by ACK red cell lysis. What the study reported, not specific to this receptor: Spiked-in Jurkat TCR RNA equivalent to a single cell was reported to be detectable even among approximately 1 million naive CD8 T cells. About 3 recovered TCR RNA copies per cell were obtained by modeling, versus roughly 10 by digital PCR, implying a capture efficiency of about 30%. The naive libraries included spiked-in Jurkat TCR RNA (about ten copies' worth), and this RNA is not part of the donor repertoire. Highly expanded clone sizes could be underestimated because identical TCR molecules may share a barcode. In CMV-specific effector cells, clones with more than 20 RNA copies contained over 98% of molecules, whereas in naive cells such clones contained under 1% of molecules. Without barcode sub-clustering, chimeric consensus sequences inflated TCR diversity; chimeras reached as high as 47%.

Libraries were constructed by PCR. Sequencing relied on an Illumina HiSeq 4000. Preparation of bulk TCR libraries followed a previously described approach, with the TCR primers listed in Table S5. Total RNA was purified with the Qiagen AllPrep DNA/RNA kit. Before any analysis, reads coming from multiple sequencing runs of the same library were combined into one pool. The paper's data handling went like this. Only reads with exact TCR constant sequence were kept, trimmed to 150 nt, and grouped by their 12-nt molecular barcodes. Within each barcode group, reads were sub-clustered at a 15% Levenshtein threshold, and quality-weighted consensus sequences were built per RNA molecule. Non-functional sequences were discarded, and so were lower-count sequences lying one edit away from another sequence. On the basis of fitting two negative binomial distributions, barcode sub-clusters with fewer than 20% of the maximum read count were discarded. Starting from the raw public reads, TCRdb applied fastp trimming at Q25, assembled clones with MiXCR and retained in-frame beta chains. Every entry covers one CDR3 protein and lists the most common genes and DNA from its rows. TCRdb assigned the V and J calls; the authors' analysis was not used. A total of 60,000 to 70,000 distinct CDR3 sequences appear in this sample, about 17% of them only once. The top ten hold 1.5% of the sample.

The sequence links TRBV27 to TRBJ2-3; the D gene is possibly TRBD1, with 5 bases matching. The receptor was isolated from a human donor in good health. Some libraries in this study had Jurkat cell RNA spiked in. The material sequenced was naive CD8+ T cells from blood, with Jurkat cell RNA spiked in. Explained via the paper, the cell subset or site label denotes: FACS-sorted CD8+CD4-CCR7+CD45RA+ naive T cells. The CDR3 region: CASRPDRGTDTQYF. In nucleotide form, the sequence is TGTGCCAGCCGTCCTGACAGAGGAACAGATACGCAGTATTTT.